This entry is about one T cell receptor (beta chain). This sample was taken from a study of blood T cell repertoires in COVID-19. Study in general: Collection of acute and convalescent COVID-19 samples took place in the United States, Italy and Spain. Nucleic acid was either cDNA or gDNA, and it came from T cells, B-cell-depleted T cells, or PBMCs.

Repertoires were generated with immunoSEQ multiplex PCR, while TCRdb's copy carries only in-frame clones and drops some. Among about 430,000 clones listed, over 85% were seen once. CDR1 and CDR2 (germline): SGHDT, YYEEEE. V was clipped by 3 bases and J by 3 bases, with 7 bases between them. The CDR3 covers 14 residues. The clonotype was recovered from a man between 18 and 35 years old with COVID-19, enrolled during active disease. The rearrangement links TRBV5-6 to TRBJ2-6, with D tentatively TRBD1 (5 bases). Sequencing was performed on peripheral blood. The DNA of the CDR3 is TGTGCCAGCAGCTCTCAGGGTGGGGCCAACGTCCTGACTTTC. It translates to CASSSQGGANVLTF.